These 25 T cell receptor beta chains originate from one sample sequenced in a study of shared clonotypes between healthy human individuals. Clones were read by immunoSEQ multiplex PCR, and TCRdb kept only the in-frame ones, dropping some. The data contain more than 80,000 clones, under 70% of them seen just once; the ten biggest clones take up less than 50%. Sequencing was performed on memory CD8+ T cells sorted from blood. Specified subset: CD45RO+ cells pooled with CCR7-negative TemRA cells. The origin of the receptors is a young man in good health.

The chain carries TRBV7-6 and TRBJ2-1, with a tentative D call TRBD2 (6 bases). The CDR3 extends over 16 amino acids. Per germline, CDR1 SGHVS and CDR2 FNYEAQ. The V end lost 2 bases, the J end lost 4 bases, and 15 bases lay between the germline ends. The chain's CDR3 is CASSLRIGGGYNEQFF. CDR3 bases: TGTGCCAGCAGCTTACGGATCGGGGGAGGATACAATGAGCAGTTCTTC.

The CDR3 nucleotides read TGTGCCAGCAGCTTATCGGGCAATCAGCCCCAGCATTTT. This sequence encodes CASSLSGNQPQHF. The rearrangement uses TRBV7-2 and TRBJ1-5; D gene uncertain. The ends were cut back, 2 bases at V and 2 bases at J, with 4 bases in the middle. This CDR3 spans 13 amino acids. Germline CDR1 and CDR2: SGHTA and FQGNSA.

This clone showed up just a few times. The chain is built from TRBV11-2 and TRBJ1-1; 9 bases agree with TRBD1. Germline CDR1 reads SGHAT; CDR2 reads FQNNGV. Trimming cost V 0 bases and J 10 bases; bases outside gene matches: 6. CDR3 length: 14 residues. CDR3 protein: CASSLEGTGYGAFF. DNA of the CDR3: TGTGCCAGCAGCTTAGAAGGGACAGGGTATGGAGCTTTCTTT.

This chain joins TRBV5-6 and TRBJ1-4, with D possibly matching TRBD1 (6 bases). Trimming took 4 bases from V and 3 from J, leaving 19 bases between them. Germline V CDR1 and CDR2: SGHDT, YYEEEE. The CDR3 contains 17 residues. The CDR3 is CASSPRGGRGSNEKLFF. The CDR3 bases are TGTGCCAGCAGCCCCCGGGGGGGGCGCGGGTCTAATGAAAAACTGTTTTTT.

The J gene is TRBJ2-7, the V gene TRBV2; D is ambiguous. V lost 9 bases and J 2 bases, leaving 14 bases between the germline ends. The CDR3 totals 13 residues. Germline-derived CDR1 and CDR2 are SNHLY and FYNNEI. This CDR3 is CARITGSTYEQYF. CDR3 nucleotides: TGTGCCAGGATAACCGGGTCAACCTACGAGCAGTACTTC.

The chain joins TRBV27 to TRBJ2-1; D not resolved. CDR1 and CDR2 from the germline V gene are MNHEY and SMNVEV (reference sequence). V was cut by 6 bases and J by 0 bases, with 6 bases left in between. The CDR3 loop spans 13 amino acids. The CDR3 region has the DNA TGTGCCAGCAGATTAAACTCCTACAATGAGCAGTTCTTC. Translated, it gives CASRLNSYNEQFF.

V is TRBV11-1 and J is TRBJ2-2; D gene uncertain. V was clipped by 5 bases and J by 6 bases, with 10 bases between them. This CDR3 is 13 amino acids long. Per the germline V gene, CDR1 is SGHAT and CDR2 is FQDESV (reference sequence). In DNA, the CDR3 is TGTGCCAGCAGCCCCGAGCATTCCGGGGAGCTGTTTTTT. Translated: CASSPEHSGELFF. The whole variable domain, remainder taken from reference TRBV11-1 and TRBJ2-2, is EAEVAQSPRYKITEKSQAVAFWCDPISGHATLYWYRQILGQGPELLVQFQDESVVDDSQLPKDRFSAERLKGVDSTLKIQPAELGDSAMYLCASSPEHSGELFFGEGSRLTVL.

V is TRBV11-2 and J is TRBJ1-1, with TRBD1 as a possible D gene (5 bases). Germline V gene data show CDR1 as SGHAT and CDR2 as FQNNGV. This CDR3 spans 14 amino acids. The ends were cut back, 1 base at V and 4 bases at J, with 10 bases in the middle. As DNA, the CDR3 is TGTGCCAGCAGCTTAGGTGGGGGAGCCACTGAAGCTTTCTTT. Translated, it gives CASSLGGGATEAFF.

This clone was detected many times. The chain combines TRBV7-9 with TRBJ2-7; D gene uncertain. This CDR3 has 14 residues. The ends were cut back, 2 bases at V and 2 bases at J, with 10 bases in the middle. Germline V gene lookup returns CDR1 SEHNR and CDR2 FQNEAQ (reference sequence). CDR3 in amino acids: CASSLSTATYEQYF. Written as DNA, the CDR3 is TGTGCCAGCAGCTTAAGCACAGCTACCTACGAGCAGTACTTC.

The table lists this clone with a count of one. The chain couples TRBV11-2 to TRBJ2-1; 7 bases align to TRBD2. The CDR3 is 15 amino acids. J lost 2 bases, V lost 4 bases, and 5 bases had no gene match. The germline CDR1 and CDR2 sequences are SGHAT and FQNNGV. CDR3 sequence: CASSSGGTTYNEQFF. CDR3 DNA: TGTGCCAGCAGCTCGGGCGGGACTACCTACAATGAGCAGTTCTTC.

This clone was seen once. V is TRBV27 and J is TRBJ2-7; no definite D call. The V end was cut by 5 bases, the J end by 0 bases, with 8 bases between. This CDR3 comprises 13 residues. Germline V gives CDR1 MNHEY, CDR2 SMNVEV (reference sequence). CDR3 sequence: CASSPVSSYEQYF. DNA of the CDR3: TGTGCCAGCAGTCCCGTAAGCTCCTACGAGCAGTACTTC.

V is TRBV28 and J is TRBJ1-5, with 9 bases fitting TRBD1. CDR3 size: 16 residues. From germline, CDR1 is MDHEN and CDR2 SYDVKM. V dropped 2 bases and J dropped 2; count of bases not matched to a gene: 4. This chain's CDR3 is CASSLIGDRGNQPQHF. CDR3 sequence (DNA): TGTGCCAGCAGTTTAATAGGGGACAGGGGCAATCAGCCCCAGCATTTT.

This chain joins TRBV7-6 and TRBJ2-3; TRBD2 might be the D (6 bases). The CDR3 has 14 amino acids. Germline CDR1 SGHVS, CDR2 FNYEAQ. V was pared by 0 bases and J by 11 bases, with 15 bases between. The CDR3 loop is CASSLAGGLAKQYF. CDR3 coding DNA: TGTGCCAGCAGCTTAGCGGGGGGTCTAGCTAAGCAGTATTTT.

The chain is built from TRBV7-9 and TRBJ1-1; D gene uncertain. Trimming took off 5 bases at V and 4 bases at J, with 5 bases between the two ends. This CDR3 has 11 residues. Looked up from germline, CDR1 is SEHNR and CDR2 is FQNEAQ (reference sequence). The CDR3 bases are TGTGCCAGCAGCCCAGCCACTGAAGCTTTCTTT. This translates into CASSPATEAFF.

The chain couples TRBV5-1 to TRBJ2-7, with a weak D call TRBD2 (5 bases). The germline gives CDR1 SGHRS, CDR2 YFSETQ. The CDR3 loop spans 14 amino acids. V lost 0 bases, J lost 3 bases, and 10 bases lay in between. CDR3 nucleotides: TGCGCCAGCAGCTTGGGGACTGCCCTCTACGAGCAGTACTTC. Translating it yields CASSLGTALYEQYF.

This rearrangement joins TRBV15 to TRBJ2-6; D is possibly TRBD1 (7 bases). Between the trimmed V and J ends, which lost 1 base and 2 bases, there was a span of 15 bases. Germline lookup yields CDR1 LNHNV and CDR2 YYDKDF (reference sequence). The CDR3 length is 18 residues. This CDR3 reads CATSRGEEGATGANVLTF. The CDR3 DNA follows: TGTGCCACCAGCAGAGGTGAGGAGGGGGCGACTGGGGCCAACGTCCTGACTTTC.

The chain recombines TRBV4-3 with TRBJ2-1; maybe TRBD2 (5 bases). Trimming removed 1 base at V and 5 bases at J, with 6 bases between. This CDR3 comprises 13 residues. Looked up from germline, CDR1 is LGHNA and CDR2 is YSLEER. The CDR3 nucleotides read TGCGCCAGCAGCCAAGCGGGGAACAATGAGCAGTTCTTC. Translation gives CASSQAGNNEQFF.

About this clone itself: The identical CDR3 is also encoded by other nucleotide sequences in the sample. This chain connects TRBV7-2 to TRBJ1-2; D is ambiguous. CDR3 length equals 13 residues. Trimming took off 1 base at V and 5 bases at J, with 8 bases between the two ends. CDR1 is SGHTA, CDR2 FQGNSA, per germline. In DNA, the CDR3 is TGTGCCAGCAGCTTAGAACCCGTTTATGGCTACACCTTC. Protein product: CASSLEPVYGYTF.

As regards this clone: This may arise from a read error, as a much more abundant clone is one base away. The chain couples TRBV11-2 to TRBJ2-1; D is possibly TRBD2 (6 bases). This CDR3 spans 15 amino acids. Germline V gene lookup returns CDR1 SGHAT and CDR2 FQNNGV. Trimming pared 0 bases from V and 0 bases from J, leaving 6 bases between. In DNA, the CDR3 is TGTGCCAGCAGCTTAGACGGGAGCTCCTACAATGAGCAGTTCTTC. Translated: CASSLDGSSYNEQFF.

The CDR3 DNA is TGTGCCAGCAGCTTGGACAGGACCGGGACTAAGTTCTTC. Encoded protein: CASSLDRTGTKFF. This chain joins TRBV13 and TRBJ2-1; D might be TRBD1 or TRBD2, each matching 7 bases. V lost 3 bases and J lost 14, with 17 bases in between. The CDR3 covers 13 residues. The germline gives CDR1 PRHDT, CDR2 FYEKMQ (reference sequence).

The chain employs TRBV15 and TRBJ2-1; a possible D gene is TRBD2 (5 bases). This CDR3 contains 13 residues. Germline V gene sequence: CDR1 LNHNV, CDR2 YYDKDF (reference sequence). Trimming removed 0 bases at V and 9 bases at J, with 9 bases between. The CDR3 region has the DNA TGTGCCACCAGCAGAGATCTGGGGAGTGAGCAGTTCTTC. This codes for CATSRDLGSEQFF. Supplemented by reference TRBV15 and TRBJ2-1, the full variable domain reads DAMVIQNPRYQVTQFGKPVTLSCSQTLNHNVMYWYQQKSSQAPKLLFHYYDKDFNNEADTPDNFQSRRPNTSFCFLDIRSPGLGDTAMYLCATSRDLGSEQFFGPGTRLTVL.

The V call is TRBV10-1, the J call TRBJ2-7; 12 nucleotides align to TRBD2. The CDR3 covers 16 residues. The germline gives CDR1 WNHNN, CDR2 SYGVQD (reference sequence). The V and J ends lost 7 bases and 5 bases, in that order; junction bases with no gene match: 12. This CDR3 is CASKTSGSFGVHEQYF. As DNA, the CDR3 is TGCGCCAGCAAGACTAGCGGGAGTTTCGGCGTGCACGAGCAGTACTTC.

This chain uses TRBV19 with TRBJ2-7, with no clear D. CDR3 length equals 16 residues. From germline, CDR1 is LNHDA and CDR2 SQIVND (reference sequence). V was clipped by 4 bases and J by 0 bases, with 16 bases between them. CDR3 sequence: CASSTSRTFSSYEQYF. DNA for the CDR3: TGTGCCAGTAGTACATCCCGGACCTTCAGCTCCTACGAGCAGTACTTC.

The rearrangement joins TRBV7-2 to TRBJ2-1; D uncertain. CDR1 and CDR2 (germline): SGHTA, FQGNSA. The length of the CDR3 is 14 residues. The ends were cut back, 5 bases at V and 8 bases at J, with 16 bases in the middle. The CDR3 reads CASSPPRPPYEQFF. The DNA of the CDR3 is TGTGCCAGCAGCCCACCACGCCCCCCGTATGAGCAGTTCTTC.

The chain combines TRBV7-9 with TRBJ2-2; 7 bases line up with TRBD1. V was clipped by 5 bases and J by 5 bases; unmatched bases: 17. There are 18 residues in the CDR3. Per germline, CDR1 SEHNR and CDR2 FQNEAQ (reference sequence). CDR3 bases: TGTGCCAGCAGCCCGCCCCCGGGACAGCGATGGGTTACCGGGGAGCTGTTTTTT. This gives the protein CASSPPPGQRWVTGELFF. Looking up the rest from reference TRBV7-9 and TRBJ2-2 gives the full variable domain: DTGVSQNPRHKITKRGQNVTFRCDPISEHNRLYWYRQTLGQGPEFLTYFQNEAQLEKSRLLSDRFSAERPKGSFSTLEIQRTEQGDSAMYLCASSPPPGQRWVTGELFFGEGSRLTVL.